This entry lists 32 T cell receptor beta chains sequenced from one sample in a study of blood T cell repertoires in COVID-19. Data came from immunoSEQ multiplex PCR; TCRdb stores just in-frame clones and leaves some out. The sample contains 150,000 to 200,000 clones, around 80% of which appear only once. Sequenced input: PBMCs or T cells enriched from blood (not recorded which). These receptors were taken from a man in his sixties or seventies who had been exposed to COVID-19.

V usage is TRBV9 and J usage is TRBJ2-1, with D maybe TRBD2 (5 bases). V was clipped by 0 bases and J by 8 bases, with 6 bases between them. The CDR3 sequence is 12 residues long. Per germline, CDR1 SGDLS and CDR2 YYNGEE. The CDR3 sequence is CASSVVGDEQFF. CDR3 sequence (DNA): TGTGCCAGCAGCGTAGTCGGGGATGAGCAGTTCTTC.

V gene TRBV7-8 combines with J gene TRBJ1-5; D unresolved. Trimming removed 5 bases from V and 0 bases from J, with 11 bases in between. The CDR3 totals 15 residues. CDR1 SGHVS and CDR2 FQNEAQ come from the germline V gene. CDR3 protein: CASSLAVNSNQPQHF. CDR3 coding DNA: TGTGCCAGCAGCCTGGCTGTAAATAGCAATCAGCCCCAGCATTTT.

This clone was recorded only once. The CDR3 loop is CASSLRQGDTGELFF. In DNA form, the CDR3 reads TGTGCCAGCAGCTTAAGACAGGGAGACACCGGGGAGCTGTTTTTT. The chain is built from TRBV7-2 and TRBJ2-2, with TRBD1 matching over 7 bases. The V gene's germline CDR1 is SGHTA and CDR2 FQGNSA. This CDR3 comprises 15 residues. V trimming: 2 bases; J trimming: 3 bases; junction bases outside the gene matches: 3. Variable domain in full (rest from reference TRBV7-2 and TRBJ2-2): GAGVSQSPSNKVTEKGKDVELRCDPISGHTALYWYRQSLGQGLEFLIYFQGNSAPDKSGLPSDRFSAERTGGSVSTLTIQRTQQEDSAVYLCASSLRQGDTGELFFGEGSRLTVL.

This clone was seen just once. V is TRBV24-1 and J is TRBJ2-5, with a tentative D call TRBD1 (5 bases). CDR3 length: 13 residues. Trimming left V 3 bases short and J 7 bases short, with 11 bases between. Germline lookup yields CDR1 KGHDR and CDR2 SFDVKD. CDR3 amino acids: CATSDTRAATQYF. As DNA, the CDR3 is TGTGCCACCAGTGATACCAGGGCCGCGACCCAGTACTTC.

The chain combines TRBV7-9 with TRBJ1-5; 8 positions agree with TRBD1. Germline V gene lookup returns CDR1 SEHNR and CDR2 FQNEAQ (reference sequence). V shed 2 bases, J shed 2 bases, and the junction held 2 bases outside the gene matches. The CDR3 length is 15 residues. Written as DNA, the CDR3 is TGTGCCAGCAGCTTATCAGGGGGCCGCAATCAGCCCCAGCATTTT. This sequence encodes CASSLSGGRNQPQHF.

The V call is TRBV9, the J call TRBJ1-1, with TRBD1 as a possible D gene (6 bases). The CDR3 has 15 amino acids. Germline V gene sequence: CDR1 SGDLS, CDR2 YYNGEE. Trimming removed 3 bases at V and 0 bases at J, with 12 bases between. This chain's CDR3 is CASSGGGRMNTEAFF. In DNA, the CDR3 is TGTGCCAGCAGCGGAGGGGGTAGAATGAACACTGAAGCTTTCTTT.

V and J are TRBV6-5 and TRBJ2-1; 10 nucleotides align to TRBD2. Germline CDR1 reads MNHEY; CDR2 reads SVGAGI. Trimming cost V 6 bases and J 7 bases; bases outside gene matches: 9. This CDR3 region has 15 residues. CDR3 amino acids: CASRPAGGPINEQFF. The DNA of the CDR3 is TGTGCCAGCAGACCAGCGGGAGGGCCGATAAATGAGCAGTTCTTC.

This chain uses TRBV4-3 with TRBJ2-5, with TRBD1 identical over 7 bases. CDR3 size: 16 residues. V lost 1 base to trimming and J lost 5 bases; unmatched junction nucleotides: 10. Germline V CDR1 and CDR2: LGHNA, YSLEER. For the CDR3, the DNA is TGCGCCAGCAGCCAAGGTGAGGGGGCGAGCGGCGAGACCCAGTACTTC. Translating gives CASSQGEGASGETQYF.

The CDR3: CASSQGTGFGNTIYF. CDR3 in DNA: TGCGCCAGCAGCCAAGGCACAGGGTTTGGAAACACCATATATTTT. The chain links TRBV4-1 to TRBJ1-3; a possible D gene is TRBD1 (6 bases). Germline lookup yields CDR1 MGHRA and CDR2 YSYEKL. The length of the CDR3 is 15 residues. V gave up 1 base and J gave up 3 bases, with 10 bases separating them.

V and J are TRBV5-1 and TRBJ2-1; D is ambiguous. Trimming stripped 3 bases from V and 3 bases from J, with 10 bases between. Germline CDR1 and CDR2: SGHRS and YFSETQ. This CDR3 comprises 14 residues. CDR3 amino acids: CASSSWNYYNEQFF. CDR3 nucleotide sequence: TGCGCCAGCAGCTCCTGGAACTACTACAATGAGCAGTTCTTC. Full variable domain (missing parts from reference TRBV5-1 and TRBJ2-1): KAGVTQTPRYLIKTRGQQVTLSCSPISGHRSVSWYQQTPGQGLQFLFEYFSETQRNKGNFPGRFSGRQFSNSRSEMNVSTLELGDSALYLCASSSWNYYNEQFFGPGTRLTVL.

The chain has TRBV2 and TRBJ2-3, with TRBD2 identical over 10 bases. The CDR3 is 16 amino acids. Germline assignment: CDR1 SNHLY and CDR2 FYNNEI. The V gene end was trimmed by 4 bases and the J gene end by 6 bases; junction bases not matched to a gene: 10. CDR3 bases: TGTGCCAGCAGTGTGGACCCAGCGGGAGGGGCCGATACGCAGTATTTT. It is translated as CASSVDPAGGADTQYF. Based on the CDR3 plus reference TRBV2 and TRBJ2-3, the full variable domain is EPEVTQTPSHQVTQMGQEVILRCVPISNHLYFYWYRQILGQKVEFLVSFYNNEISEKSEIFDDQFSVERPDGSNFTLKIRSTKLEDSAMYFCASSVDPAGGADTQYFGPGTRLTVL.

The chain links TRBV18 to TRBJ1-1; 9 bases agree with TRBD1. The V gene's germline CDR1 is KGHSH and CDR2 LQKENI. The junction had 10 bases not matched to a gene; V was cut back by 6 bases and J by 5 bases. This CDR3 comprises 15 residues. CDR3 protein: CASSSQGQGITEAFF. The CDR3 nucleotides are TGTGCCAGCTCTTCCCAAGGACAGGGGATAACTGAAGCTTTCTTT.

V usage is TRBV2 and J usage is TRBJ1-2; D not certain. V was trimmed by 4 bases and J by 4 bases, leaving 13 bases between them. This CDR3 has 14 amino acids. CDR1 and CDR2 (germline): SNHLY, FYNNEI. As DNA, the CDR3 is TGTGCCAGCAGTGGGCAGGACTCATCCTATGGCTACACCTTC. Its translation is CASSGQDSSYGYTF.

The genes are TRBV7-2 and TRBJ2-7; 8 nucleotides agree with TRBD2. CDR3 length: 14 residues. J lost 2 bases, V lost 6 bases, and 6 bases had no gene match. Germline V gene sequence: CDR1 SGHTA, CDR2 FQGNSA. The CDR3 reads CASSSIAGPYEQYF. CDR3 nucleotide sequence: TGTGCCAGCAGTTCGATAGCGGGGCCCTACGAGCAGTACTTC.

The CDR3 DNA follows: TGTGCCAGCAGCCAGGCCAGTTGGAGACGGGCTGAAGCTTTCTTT. Translation: CASSQASWRRAEAFF. V gene TRBV3-1 (or the pseudogene TRBV3-2) combines with J gene TRBJ1-1, with D unresolved. The V gene's germline CDR1 is LGHDT and CDR2 YNNKEL (reference sequence). The V gene lost 3 bases and the J gene lost 6 bases, with 17 bases spanning the gap. The CDR3 is 15 amino acids.

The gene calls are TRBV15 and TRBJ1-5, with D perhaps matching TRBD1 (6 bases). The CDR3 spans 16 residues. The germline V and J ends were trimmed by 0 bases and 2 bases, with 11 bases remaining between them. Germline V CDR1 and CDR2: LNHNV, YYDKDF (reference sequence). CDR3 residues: CATSRDKTGGNQPQHF. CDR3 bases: TGTGCCACCAGCAGAGATAAGACAGGTGGCAATCAGCCCCAGCATTTT.

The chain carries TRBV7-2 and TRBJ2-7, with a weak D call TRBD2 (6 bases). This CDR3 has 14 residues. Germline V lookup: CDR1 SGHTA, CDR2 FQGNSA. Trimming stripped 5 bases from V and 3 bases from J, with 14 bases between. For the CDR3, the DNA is TGTGCCAGCAGCGATCCCCGGGAGAACTACGAGCAGTACTTC. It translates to CASSDPRENYEQYF.

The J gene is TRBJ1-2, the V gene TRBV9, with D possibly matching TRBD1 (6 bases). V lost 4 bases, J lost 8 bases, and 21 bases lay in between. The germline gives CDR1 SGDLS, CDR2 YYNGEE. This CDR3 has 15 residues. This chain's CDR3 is CASSPSWTVGRGYTF. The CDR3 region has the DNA TGTGCCAGCAGCCCGAGTTGGACAGTCGGGCGGGGCTACACCTTC.

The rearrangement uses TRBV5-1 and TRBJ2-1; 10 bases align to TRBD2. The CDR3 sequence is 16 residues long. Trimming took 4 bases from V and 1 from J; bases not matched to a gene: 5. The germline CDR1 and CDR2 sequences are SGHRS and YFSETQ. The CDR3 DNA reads TGCGCCAGCAGCGCATTAGCGGGGGGATCCTACAATGAGCAGTTCTTC. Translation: CASSALAGGSYNEQFF.

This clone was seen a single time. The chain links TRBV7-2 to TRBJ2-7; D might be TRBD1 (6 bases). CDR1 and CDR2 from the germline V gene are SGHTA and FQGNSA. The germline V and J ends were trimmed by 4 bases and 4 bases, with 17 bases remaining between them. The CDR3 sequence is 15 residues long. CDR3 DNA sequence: TGTGCCAGCAGCTACACAGGGTGGGATGGTTACGAGCAGTACTTC. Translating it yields CASSYTGWDGYEQYF.

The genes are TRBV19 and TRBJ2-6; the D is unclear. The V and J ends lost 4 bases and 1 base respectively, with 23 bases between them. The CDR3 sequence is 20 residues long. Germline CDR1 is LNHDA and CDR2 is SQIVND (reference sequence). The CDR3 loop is CASSSPRLAPLTSGANVLTF. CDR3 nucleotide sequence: TGTGCCAGTAGTAGCCCCAGATTAGCCCCTTTAACGTCTGGGGCCAACGTCCTGACTTTC.

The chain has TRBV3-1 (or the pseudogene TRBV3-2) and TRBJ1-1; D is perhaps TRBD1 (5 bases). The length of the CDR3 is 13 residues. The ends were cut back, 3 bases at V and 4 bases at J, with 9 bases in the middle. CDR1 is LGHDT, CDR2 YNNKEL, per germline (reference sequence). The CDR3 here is CASSQQGSTEAFF. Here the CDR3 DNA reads TGTGCCAGCAGCCAGCAGGGATCCACTGAAGCTTTCTTT.

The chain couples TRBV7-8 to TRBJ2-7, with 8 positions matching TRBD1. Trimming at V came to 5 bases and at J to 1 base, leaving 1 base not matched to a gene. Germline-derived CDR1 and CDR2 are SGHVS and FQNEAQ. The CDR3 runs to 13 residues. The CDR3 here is CASSRDRSYEQYF. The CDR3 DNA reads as TGTGCCAGCAGCCGGGACAGGTCCTACGAGCAGTACTTC.

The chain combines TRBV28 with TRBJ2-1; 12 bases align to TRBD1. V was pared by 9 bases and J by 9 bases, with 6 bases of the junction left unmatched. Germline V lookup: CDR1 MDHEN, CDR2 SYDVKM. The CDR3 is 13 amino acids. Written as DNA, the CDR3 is TGTGCCAGTGGGACAGGGGGCTGGGGTGAGCAGTTCTTC. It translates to CASGTGGWGEQFF.

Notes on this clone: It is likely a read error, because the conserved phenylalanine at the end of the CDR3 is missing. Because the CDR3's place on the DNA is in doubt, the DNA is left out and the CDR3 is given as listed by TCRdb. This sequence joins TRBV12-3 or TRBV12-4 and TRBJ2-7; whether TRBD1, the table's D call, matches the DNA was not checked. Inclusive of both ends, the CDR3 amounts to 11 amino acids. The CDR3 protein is CASSSRTTVRI.

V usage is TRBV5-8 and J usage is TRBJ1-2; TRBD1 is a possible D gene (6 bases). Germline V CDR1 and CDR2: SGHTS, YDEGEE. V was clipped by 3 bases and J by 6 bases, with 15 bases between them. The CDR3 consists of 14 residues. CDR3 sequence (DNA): TGTGCCAGCAGCTCACGACAGGTCCGGGATGGCTACACCTTC. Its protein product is CASSSRQVRDGYTF.

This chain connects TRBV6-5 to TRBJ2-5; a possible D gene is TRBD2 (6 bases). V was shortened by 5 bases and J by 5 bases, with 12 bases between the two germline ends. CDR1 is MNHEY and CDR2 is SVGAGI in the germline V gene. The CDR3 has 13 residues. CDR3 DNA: TGTGCCAGCAGTATCGGGAGCGGTGAGACCCAGTACTTC. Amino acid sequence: CASSIGSGETQYF.

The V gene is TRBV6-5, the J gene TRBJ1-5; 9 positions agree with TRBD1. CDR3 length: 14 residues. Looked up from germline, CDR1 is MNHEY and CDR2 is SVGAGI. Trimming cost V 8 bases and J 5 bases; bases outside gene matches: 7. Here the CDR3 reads CASAGTGRHQPQHF. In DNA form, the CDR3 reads TGTGCCAGCGCCGGGACAGGGAGGCATCAGCCCCAGCATTTT.

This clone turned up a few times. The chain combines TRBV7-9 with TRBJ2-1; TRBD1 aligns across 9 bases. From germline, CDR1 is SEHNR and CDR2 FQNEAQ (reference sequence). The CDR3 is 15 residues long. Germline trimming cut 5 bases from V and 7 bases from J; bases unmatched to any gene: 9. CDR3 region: CASSPGGQGFNEQFF. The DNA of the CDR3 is TGTGCCAGCAGCCCAGGGGGACAGGGTTTTAATGAGCAGTTCTTC.

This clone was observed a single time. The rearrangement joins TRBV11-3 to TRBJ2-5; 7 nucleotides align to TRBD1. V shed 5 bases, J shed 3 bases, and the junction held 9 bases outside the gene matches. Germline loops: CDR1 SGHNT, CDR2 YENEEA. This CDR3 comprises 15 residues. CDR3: CASSQGVIPKETQYF. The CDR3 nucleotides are TGTGCCAGCAGCCAGGGGGTAATTCCTAAAGAGACCCAGTACTTC.

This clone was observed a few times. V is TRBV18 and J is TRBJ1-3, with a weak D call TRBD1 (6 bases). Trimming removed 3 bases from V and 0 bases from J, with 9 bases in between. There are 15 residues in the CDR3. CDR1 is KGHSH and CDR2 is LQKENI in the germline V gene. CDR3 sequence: CASSPRTASGNTIYF. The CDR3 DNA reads TGTGCCAGCTCACCCCGGACAGCCTCTGGAAACACCATATATTTT.

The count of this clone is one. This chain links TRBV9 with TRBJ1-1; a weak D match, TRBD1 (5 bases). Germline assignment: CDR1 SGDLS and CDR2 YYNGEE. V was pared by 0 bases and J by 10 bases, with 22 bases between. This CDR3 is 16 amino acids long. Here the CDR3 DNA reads TGTGCCAGCAGCGTAGGGGACGGCTTGGACGGGAGGGGAGCTTTCTTT. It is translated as CASSVGDGLDGRGAFF.